Listed below are T cell receptor beta chains from one sample, sequenced in a study of T cell changes during pregnancy in multiple sclerosis. Here immunoSEQ multiplex PCR was the method, and the copy in TCRdb shows in-frame clones only, minus some. The sample yields fewer than 25,000 clones, about 92% seen once. The material sequenced was CD8+ T cells from peripheral blood mononuclear cells, taken in the third trimester of pregnancy. These TCRs come from a female donor in good health, enrolled as a control in a pregnancy study. The CDR3 runs from the conserved cysteine through the conserved F or W. A D gene is named only where the DNA matches it firmly. Expanded clones get a size class; other rows say once, few or many, or leave the size out.

d_call: .
clone_size: .
v_call: TRBV6-5
j_call: TRBJ2-4
cdr3_nt: TGTGCCAGTACCCAGGGATGGGACATTCAGTACTTC
cdr3_aa: CASTQGWDIQYF

d_call: .
clone_size: .
v_call: TRBV7-9
j_call: TRBJ2-1
cdr3_nt: TGTGCCAGCAGCGCCCCCGGCGGCGGGACTTATCTTCTTGAGCAGTTCTTC
cdr3_aa: CASSAPGGGTYLLEQFF

d_call: .
clone_size: .
v_call: TRBV29-1
j_call: TRBJ2-1
cdr3_nt: TGCAGCGCAGACCTCGGGCTAGATCCAAGGGGGGAGCAGTTCTTC
cdr3_aa: CSADLGLDPRGEQFF

d_call: TRBD2
clone_size: .
v_call: TRBV27
j_call: TRBJ2-5
cdr3_nt: TGTGCCAGCAGTTTAACTAGCGGGAGAGGAGAGACCCAGTACTTC
cdr3_aa: CASSLTSGRGETQYF

d_call: TRBD1
clone_size: .
v_call: TRBV29-1
j_call: TRBJ2-1
cdr3_nt: TGCAGCGCCCCCGGGACAGGTGTAAATGAGCAGTTCTTC
cdr3_aa: CSAPGTGVNEQFF

d_call: .
clone_size: .
v_call: TRBV9
j_call: TRBJ1-4
cdr3_nt: TGTGCCAGCAGCGGAGCGGGAGTGGGGGCCGGGGGTGAAAAACTGTTTTTT
cdr3_aa: CASSGAGVGAGGEKLFF

d_call: .
clone_size: .
v_call: TRBV6-5
j_call: TRBJ2-1
cdr3_nt: TGTGCCAGCAGTTCAAGCCCCGGTGAGCAGTTCTTC
cdr3_aa: CASSSSPGEQFF

d_call: TRBD1
clone_size: .
v_call: TRBV6-5
j_call: TRBJ1-2
cdr3_nt: TGTGCCAGCAGTTACTCGAGGGGGCAAGGCTATGGCTACACCTTC
cdr3_aa: CASSYSRGQGYGYTF

d_call: TRBD2
clone_size: medium-sized
v_call: TRBV19
j_call: TRBJ2-7
cdr3_nt: TGTGCCAGTAGTAGCCTAGCGGGTGACATCTACGAGCAGTACTTC
cdr3_aa: CASSSLAGDIYEQYF

d_call: .
clone_size: .
v_call: TRBV4-1
j_call: TRBJ1-6
cdr3_nt: TGCGCCAGCAGCCAAGCAGGGTTGGGGAATTCACCCCTCCACTTT
cdr3_aa: CASSQAGLGNSPLHF

d_call: TRBD1
clone_size: .
v_call: TRBV4-1
j_call: TRBJ1-5
cdr3_nt: TGCGCCAGCAGCCAGGGACAGGGGGCAGGTCAGCCCCAGCATTTT
cdr3_aa: CASSQGQGAGQPQHF

d_call: TRBD2
clone_size: .
v_call: TRBV29-1
j_call: TRBJ2-5
cdr3_nt: TGCAGCGTTGAAGACAGCGGGACGTTCAGAGAGACCCAGTACTTC
cdr3_aa: CSVEDSGTFRETQYF

d_call: TRBD2
clone_size: .
v_call: TRBV12-5
j_call: TRBJ2-3
cdr3_nt: TGTGCTAGTGGTTTTGACGGGGAGGGCGTGTGG
cdr3_aa: CASGFDGEGVW

d_call: TRBD2
clone_size: few
v_call: TRBV6-1
j_call: TRBJ2-5
cdr3_nt: TGTGCCAGCAGTGAAACCGGGACTAGCGGGGGTACCTTACAAGAGACCCAGTACTTC
cdr3_aa: CASSETGTSGGTLQETQYF

d_call: TRBD2
clone_size: .
v_call: TRBV7-9
j_call: TRBJ2-1
cdr3_nt: TGTGCCAGCAGCCCAATGTTCGGGACTAGCATCAACAATGAGCAGTTCTTC
cdr3_aa: CASSPMFGTSINNEQFF

d_call: TRBD1
clone_size: .
v_call: TRBV7-8
j_call: TRBJ1-5
cdr3_nt: TGTGCCAGCAGCTATCCCCAGTGGACAGGGGGGTCTTGGGGCAATCAGCCCCAGCATTTT
cdr3_aa: CASSYPQWTGGSWGNQPQHF

d_call: .
clone_size: .
v_call: TRBV4-1
j_call: TRBJ2-1
cdr3_nt: TGCGCCAGCAGCCAAGCGGGACTTGGATACAATGAGCAGTTCTTC
cdr3_aa: CASSQAGLGYNEQFF

d_call: TRBD2
clone_size: .
v_call: TRBV6-4
j_call: TRBJ2-3
cdr3_nt: TGTGCCAGCAGTGACTCTTCTAGCGGGAGCACAGATACGCAGTATTTT
cdr3_aa: CASSDSSSGSTDTQYF

d_call: TRBD1
clone_size: few
v_call: TRBV5-1
j_call: TRBJ2-2
cdr3_nt: TGCGCCAGCAGCTTGCACAGGGGGGATTTCACCGGGGAGCTGTTTTTT
cdr3_aa: CASSLHRGDFTGELFF

d_call: .
clone_size: once
v_call: TRBV27
j_call: TRBJ2-3
cdr3_nt: TGTGCCAGCAGTGATTCAACGGGCGGGGCAGGGGATACGCAGTATTTT
cdr3_aa: CASSDSTGGAGDTQYF

d_call: TRBD1
clone_size: .
v_call: TRBV19
j_call: TRBJ1-1
cdr3_nt: TGTGCCAGTAGTGGGACAGGGTCCAACACTGAAGCTTTCTTT
cdr3_aa: CASSGTGSNTEAFF

d_call: TRBD1
clone_size: .
v_call: TRBV7-9
j_call: TRBJ1-2
cdr3_nt: TGTGCCAGCAGCTATAGAGCGGACAGGGAAGGCTACACCTTC
cdr3_aa: CASSYRADREGYTF

d_call: TRBD2
clone_size: once
v_call: TRBV5-6
j_call: TRBJ2-1
cdr3_nt: TGTGCCAGCAGCTTGTCGGGGACTAGTTCTGATTGGCAGTTCTTC
cdr3_aa: CASSLSGTSSDWQFF

d_call: TRBD2
clone_size: .
v_call: TRBV7-2
j_call: TRBJ2-7
cdr3_nt: TGTGCCAGCAGCTTGGACATAGCGGGAGGTCTCGAGGAGCAGTACTTC
cdr3_aa: CASSLDIAGGLEEQYF

d_call: TRBD1
clone_size: .
v_call: TRBV4-1
j_call: TRBJ2-7
cdr3_nt: TGCGCCAGCAGCCAAGGACAGGGCGTCGAGCAGTACTTC
cdr3_aa: CASSQGQGVEQYF

d_call: .
clone_size: .
v_call: TRBV27
j_call: TRBJ1-6
cdr3_nt: TGTGCCAGCAGTTTCCATGAGGCTTCACCCCTCCACTTT
cdr3_aa: CASSFHEASPLHF

d_call: .
clone_size: .
v_call: TRBV6-4
j_call: TRBJ2-3
cdr3_nt: TGTGCCAGCAGTGAAAGAGCGGGTACCACAGATACGCAGTATTTT
cdr3_aa: CASSERAGTTDTQYF

d_call: .
clone_size: .
v_call: TRBV5-5
j_call: TRBJ2-1
cdr3_nt: TGTGCCAGCAGCTGGGATCAGGGCTATGAGCAGTTCTTC
cdr3_aa: CASSWDQGYEQFF

d_call: .
clone_size: .
v_call: TRBV11-2
j_call: TRBJ2-7
cdr3_nt: TGTGCCAGCAGCTTAGGGGAGGGGGTCTTCTACGAGCAGTACTTC
cdr3_aa: CASSLGEGVFYEQYF

d_call: TRBD1
clone_size: .
v_call: TRBV5-1
j_call: TRBJ1-1
cdr3_nt: TGCGCCAGCAGCTTGTGGTCCGACAGGGTGAAGCCTGAAGCTTTCTTT
cdr3_aa: CASSLWSDRVKPEAFF

d_call: .
clone_size: .
v_call: TRBV19
j_call: TRBJ2-7
cdr3_nt: TGTGCCAGTAGTATGGCGGCTAGCGCATACGAGCAGTACTTC
cdr3_aa: CASSMAASAYEQYF

d_call: .
clone_size: .
v_call: TRBV29-1
j_call: TRBJ2-4
cdr3_nt: TGCAGCGTTTTTGCTAGGACGGGGGAGAACATTCAGTACTTC
cdr3_aa: CSVFARTGENIQYF

d_call: TRBD2
clone_size: .
v_call: TRBV5-6
j_call: TRBJ2-7
cdr3_nt: TGTGCCAGCACAAGCGGGGGGGCAAGGGAGCAGTACTTC
cdr3_aa: CASTSGGAREQYF

d_call: TRBD1
clone_size: .
v_call: TRBV28
j_call: TRBJ1-5
cdr3_nt: TGTGCCAGCAGTTCCCCTCGGCGGACAGGGTTAAATCAGCCCCAGCATTTT
cdr3_aa: CASSSPRRTGLNQPQHF

d_call: TRBD1
clone_size: once
v_call: TRBV25-1
j_call: TRBJ2-5
cdr3_nt: TGTGCCAGCAGAGGCCAGGGGGTAATCCAGTACTTC
cdr3_aa: CASRGQGVIQYF

d_call: TRBD1
clone_size: .
v_call: TRBV5-6
j_call: TRBJ2-7
cdr3_nt: TGTGCCAGCAGCTACCGGGACAGGGGGCCCTACGAGCAGTACTTC
cdr3_aa: CASSYRDRGPYEQYF

d_call: TRBD1
clone_size: .
v_call: TRBV27
j_call: TRBJ1-1
cdr3_nt: TGTGCCAGCAGTATACAGGGGGCGAACACTGAAGCTTTCTTT
cdr3_aa: CASSIQGANTEAFF

d_call: .
clone_size: .
v_call: TRBV27
j_call: TRBJ2-5
cdr3_nt: TGTGCCAGCAGTTCCCACAGGGCTGGGGAGACCCAGTACTTC
cdr3_aa: CASSSHRAGETQYF

d_call: TRBD1
clone_size: .
v_call: TRBV10-3
j_call: TRBJ2-4
cdr3_nt: TGTGCCATCAGTGAAGACAGGGAAGGCAAAAACATTCAGTACTTC
cdr3_aa: CAISEDREGKNIQYF

d_call: TRBD2
clone_size: .
v_call: TRBV2
j_call: TRBJ2-2
cdr3_nt: TGTGCCAGCAGCGTCGGACTAGCGGGAGACCCAGACACCGGGGAGCTGTTTTTT
cdr3_aa: CASSVGLAGDPDTGELFF

d_call: TRBD2
clone_size: .
v_call: TRBV5-6
j_call: TRBJ2-2
cdr3_nt: TGTGCCAGCAGCTTGGGACTAGCCGACACCGGGGAGCTGTTTTTT
cdr3_aa: CASSLGLADTGELFF

d_call: .
clone_size: .
v_call: TRBV27
j_call: TRBJ1-1
cdr3_nt: TGTGCCAGCAGTTTAATGAGGAACACTGAAGCTTTCTTT
cdr3_aa: CASSLMRNTEAFF

d_call: TRBD2
clone_size: .
v_call: TRBV28
j_call: TRBJ2-5
cdr3_nt: TGTGCCAGCAGTCCCCCTCCGGGGGGATGGACCGGGGAGACCCAGTACTTC
cdr3_aa: CASSPPPGGWTGETQYF

d_call: .
clone_size: .
v_call: TRBV27
j_call: TRBJ2-7
cdr3_nt: TGTGCCAGCAGAGTCGTGGAGTCTCGCGAGCAGTACTTC
cdr3_aa: CASRVVESREQYF

d_call: .
clone_size: .
v_call: TRBV27
j_call: TRBJ2-1
cdr3_nt: TGTGCCAGCAGTTTAAACCAGCGAGAGCAGTTCTTC
cdr3_aa: CASSLNQREQFF

d_call: TRBD1
clone_size: .
v_call: TRBV9
j_call: TRBJ1-1
cdr3_nt: TGTGCCAGCAGCGTAGCGGCAGGGGGCTTAGCTGAAGCTTTCTTT
cdr3_aa: CASSVAAGGLAEAFF

d_call: TRBD1
clone_size: few
v_call: TRBV7-9
j_call: TRBJ2-2
cdr3_nt: TGCGCTTGGTTAGGGACAGGGAGTGCCACCGGGGAGCTGTTTTTT
cdr3_aa: CAWLGTGSATGELFF

d_call: .
clone_size: .
v_call: TRBV7-9
j_call: TRBJ2-5
cdr3_nt: TGTGCCAGCAGCTCCTCGGGACTTCAAGAGACCCAGTACTTC
cdr3_aa: CASSSSGLQETQYF